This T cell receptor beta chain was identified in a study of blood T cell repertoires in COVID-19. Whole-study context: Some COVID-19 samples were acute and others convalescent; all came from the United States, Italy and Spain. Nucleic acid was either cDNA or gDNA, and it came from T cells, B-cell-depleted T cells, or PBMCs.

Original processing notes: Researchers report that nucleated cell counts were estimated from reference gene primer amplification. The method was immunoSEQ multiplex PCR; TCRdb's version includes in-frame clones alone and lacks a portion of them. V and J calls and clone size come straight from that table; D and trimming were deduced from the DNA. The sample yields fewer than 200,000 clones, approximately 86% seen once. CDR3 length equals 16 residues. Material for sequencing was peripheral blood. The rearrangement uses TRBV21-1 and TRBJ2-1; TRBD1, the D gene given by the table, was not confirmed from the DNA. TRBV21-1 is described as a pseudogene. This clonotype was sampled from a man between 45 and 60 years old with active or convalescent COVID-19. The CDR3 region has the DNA TGTGCCAGCAAAGGAGGGGGCGCAGGGATCTACAATGAGCAGTTCTTC. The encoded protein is CASKGGGAGIYNEQFF.